A selection of T cell receptor beta chains follows, all from one sample in a study of CD8 T cells in ankylosing spondylitis. MiXCR, applied by TCRdb to the 5' RACE reads, yields one record per CDR3 protein. The sample holds fewer than 35,000 distinct CDR3 sequences, 14% seen once. Sequencing was performed on blood. These receptors were collected from a male donor with ankylosing spondylitis or in good health (not recorded which). CDR3s include the opening cysteine and the closing phenylalanine or tryptophan. D genes are given only for firm matches. Not every row has a clone size; where given, it reads once, few, many or a size class.

v_gene	j_gene	d_gene	abundance	CDR3nt	CDR3aa
TRBV24-1	TRBJ2-3	.	.	TGTGCCACCAGTGATTTGGGGAGCACAGATACGCAGTATTTT	CATSDLGSTDTQYF
TRBV5-1	TRBJ2-7	TRBD1	.	TGCGCCAGCAGCTTGACTAGGGACAGGGCGTCCTACGAGCAGTACTTC	CASSLTRDRASYEQYF
TRBV29-1	TRBJ2-1	TRBD2	few	TGCAGCGTCGCCGGGACTAGCGGGAGAGGTGTGTCCTACAATGAGCAGTTCTTC	CSVAGTSGRGVSYNEQFF
TRBV3-1	TRBJ2-5	.	many	TGTGCCAGCAGCCAAGAGACCCAGTACTTC	CASSQETQYF
TRBV5-1	TRBJ2-7	.	many	TGCGCCAGCAGCCCCCGGGTAGGGAGTACCTACGAGCAGTACTTC	CASSPRVGSTYEQYF
TRBV4-3	TRBJ2-3	.	few	TGCGCCAGCAGCCAAGGGTTGGATCGCACAGATACGCAGTATTTT	CASSQGLDRTDTQYF
TRBV5-1	TRBJ1-2	.	.	TGCGCCAGCGCCCCTTCCTCTTCCGGGATCTATGGCTACACCTTC	CASAPSSSGIYGYTF
TRBV4-3	TRBJ2-7	.	few	TGCGCCAGCAGCCAACAAGTTGCCTACGAGCAGTACTTC	CASSQQVAYEQYF
TRBV5-1	TRBJ2-3	TRBD1	few	TGCGCCAGCAGCTTGGAAAGACAGGGTTCAGATACGCAGTATTTT	CASSLERQGSDTQYF
TRBV28	TRBJ2-2	.	.	TGTGCCAGCAGTCCACTCCTGGGGATCTGGGAGCTGTTTTTT	CASSPLLGIWELFF
TRBV7-6	TRBJ2-1	TRBD2	.	TGTGCCAGCAGCCATCTCCAAGGACTAGCGGGAGGGCCTCGGAATGAGCAGTTCTTC	CASSHLQGLAGGPRNEQFF
TRBV12-3/TRBV12-4	TRBJ2-2	TRBD2	.	TGTGCCAGCAGTTCGGGGGGGAACACCGGGGAGCTGTTTTTT	CASSSGGNTGELFF
TRBV5-1	TRBJ2-5	TRBD2	few	TGCGCCAGCAGTGCTAGCGGAGAGACCCAGTACTTC	CASSASGETQYF
TRBV5-1	TRBJ2-5	.	.	TGCGCCAGCAGTCGGGCGATGAGAGAGACCCAGTACTTC	CASSRAMRETQYF
TRBV6-2/TRBV6-3	TRBJ1-1	.	few	TGTGCCAGCAGGGCCCCACAGAGCCACCCGACAGCCTCTGAAGCTTTCTTT	CASRAPQSHPTASEAFF
TRBV27	TRBJ2-1	TRBD2	.	TGTGCCAGCAGTTCCCCCACATGGGGCGGGAGGGCCTGGAATGAGCAGTTCTTC	CASSSPTWGGRAWNEQFF
TRBV28	TRBJ2-5	TRBD2	medium-sized	TGTGCCAGCAAGCCGGGACTAGGTGTGGAGACCCAGTACTTC	CASKPGLGVETQYF
TRBV28	TRBJ2-4	.	.	TGTGCCAGCCTGCGACTAGCCAAAAACATTCAGTACTTC	CASLRLAKNIQYF
TRBV29-1	TRBJ2-7	.	.	TGCAGCGTTGTGCCAGGGACCGACGAGCAGTACTTC	CSVVPGTDEQYF
TRBV27	TRBJ2-2	.	.	TGTGCCAGCAGTTTGCCAGGGTCTCCCGGGGAGCTGTTTTTT	CASSLPGSPGELFF
TRBV5-1	TRBJ1-6	TRBD1	few	TGCGCCAGCAGCTTGTATGGGACAGGGAATTCACCCCTCCACTTT	CASSLYGTGNSPLHF
TRBV5-1	TRBJ2-3	.	few	TGCGCCAGCAGGACATGGACAGTCACAGATACGCAGTATTTT	CASRTWTVTDTQYF
TRBV7-2	TRBJ2-1	TRBD2	.	TGTGCCAGCAGCCGGGGGGGTTACAATGAGCAGTTCTTC	CASSRGGYNEQFF
TRBV29-1	TRBJ2-2	.	.	TGCAGCGTTCGTTCAGGGCAGTCCACCGGGGAGCTGTTTTTT	CSVRSGQSTGELFF
TRBV12-3/TRBV12-4	TRBJ2-3	.	few	TGTGCCAGCAGCCCGTTAGGGGGTACGCAGTATTTT	CASSPLGGTQYF
TRBV25-1	TRBJ2-3	.	few	TGTGCCAGCAGTGAAGGCAGGGACATAGATACGCAGTATTTT	CASSEGRDIDTQYF
TRBV5-5	TRBJ1-1	.	.	TGTGCCAGCAGCCTCACGGGAGGTAAGGGGACTGAAGCTTTCTTT	CASSLTGGKGTEAFF
TRBV24-1	TRBJ2-1	TRBD1	.	TGTGCCACCAGTGAGCCGGGACAGGGCAGGGAGCAGTTCTTC	CATSEPGQGREQFF
TRBV29-1	TRBJ2-1	TRBD2	many	TGCAGCGGCGGGACTAGCGGGCCTTACAATGAGCAGTTCTTC	CSGGTSGPYNEQFF
TRBV9	TRBJ2-3	.	many	TGTGCCAGCAGCGTGCCGGGTGCAGATACGCAGTATTTT	CASSVPGADTQYF
TRBV5-1	TRBJ1-4	.	.	TGCGCCAGCACCGGTGAGGGCTTCCCCGAAAAACTGTTTTTT	CASTGEGFPEKLFF
TRBV29-1	TRBJ1-1	.	.	TGCAGCGTCAAACACCCAGGGGCCGCTGAAGCTTTCTTT	CSVKHPGAAEAFF
TRBV6-5	TRBJ2-2	.	.	TGTGCCAGCAGTAAGGCGCCAGGATCCGGGGAGCTGTTTTTT	CASSKAPGSGELFF
TRBV12-3/TRBV12-4	TRBJ1-1	.	many	TGTGCCAGCAGCTTCGCCCGTGTCACTGAAGCTTTCTTT	CASSFARVTEAFF
TRBV20-1	TRBJ2-7	.	few	TGCAGTGCTAGGGTTTCAGGGATGATCTCCTACGAGCAGTACTTC	CSARVSGMISYEQYF
TRBV18	TRBJ1-1	.	.	TGTGCCAGCTCGTCGAAGATGGCGGGCACTGAAGCTTTCTTT	CASSSKMAGTEAFF
TRBV5-1	TRBJ2-6	.	.	TGCGCCAGCAGCTTGGCGCAGCTCTCTGGGGCCAACGTCCTGACTTTC	CASSLAQLSGANVLTF
TRBV20-1	TRBJ2-1	.	few	TGCAGTGCTAGAGTCCCTAGAATCTACAATGAGCAGTTCTTC	CSARVPRIYNEQFF
TRBV12-3/TRBV12-4	TRBJ2-1	TRBD1	few	TGTGCCAGCAGTTTAGATAGGGGGCACAATGAGCAGTTCTTC	CASSLDRGHNEQFF
TRBV12-3/TRBV12-4	TRBJ2-7	.	.	TGTGCCAGCAGTTTAGGCGGAACAATGGCCCGTGAGGAGCAGTACTTC	CASSLGGTMAREEQYF
TRBV6-2/TRBV6-3	TRBJ1-1	.	large	TGTGCCAGCAGTTTTCCGACGGCGGGGGACACTGAAGCTTTCTTT	CASSFPTAGDTEAFF